This T cell receptor (beta chain) was sequenced during a study of blood T cell repertoires in COVID-19. Overall study context: PBMCs, B-cell-depleted T cells, or T cells provided the cDNA or gDNA that made up the material.

Trimming pared 7 bases from V and 4 bases from J, leaving 11 bases between. This CDR3 has 13 residues. Assay used: immunoSEQ multiplex PCR; TCRdb lists only in-frame clones, some missing. The sample holds about 350,000 clones; approximately 89% are singletons and the top ten take approximately 4.1%. Sequencing was done on a sample of peripheral blood. The chain is built from TRBV12-3 or TRBV12-4 and TRBJ1-5; D is perhaps TRBD1 (6 bases). The clonotype comes from a woman in her fifties or sixties with COVID-19, enrolled during active disease. The CDR3, as DNA: TGTGCCAGCAACGCTCAGGGGAATCAGCCCCAGCATTTT. Its protein product is CASNAQGNQPQHF.